The present T cell receptor beta chain was sequenced within a study of CD8+ T cells in alopecia areata. In alopecia areata patients, both lesional scalp punch biopsies and peripheral blood were collected. Extracted RNA was reverse transcribed, and the resulting cDNA served as sequencing template. TCRdb's table, derived via immunoSEQ multiplex PCR, lists solely in-frame clones and lacks some. The table shows some 120,000 clones, with approximately 47% occurring only once. The CDR3 is 14 residues long. The germline gives CDR1 SGDLS, CDR2 YYNGEE. V lost 3 bases and J lost 3; bases outside the gene matches: 6. A note on this clone: Its antigen is unknown. Other DNA sequences within the sample encode an identical CDR3.

Whole-study results and caveats: Scalp sequencing also captures normal skin's resident alphabeta T cells. Shared TCR sequences were less clear between patients than in mice, possibly partly from HLA diversity. Lesional scalp exceeded normal scalp in clonality, especially in alopecia totalis/universalis.

This clonotype originated in a human donor with alopecia areata. The V call is TRBV9, the J call TRBJ2-7; 7 bases are a match to TRBD1. Material: NKG2D-low CD8+ T cells sorted from blood. The CDR3 DNA sequence: TGTGCCAGCAGCGCTAGTGGGACAGACTACGAGCAGTACTTC. The encoded protein is CASSASGTDYEQYF.